The rows below give T cell receptor beta chains drawn from one sample of a study of CD8+CD57+ T cells in acquired aplastic anemia. TCRdb ran MiXCR on the reads and lists one entry per CDR3 protein. The sample has around 230,000 distinct CDR3 sequences, 61% seen once; the top ten hold about 31%. Input material: sorted CD4+, CD8+, or CD8+CD57+ T cells (not recorded which) from PBMCs. Receptors originate from a human donor in good health. Both conserved end residues are part of each CDR3. The D gene is left open where the match is weak. Only part of the rows carry a size: once, few, many, or a class if the clone is expanded.

>TRBV5-6|many|TRBD1|TRBJ2-7
CASSLYPQGAFQEQYF
TGTGCCAGCAGCTTGTACCCACAGGGGGCGTTTCAGGAGCAGTACTTC
>TRBV6-1|.|.|TRBJ1-2
CASNQAWDGYTF
TGTGCCAGCAACCAAGCGTGGGATGGCTACACCTTC
>TRBV29-1|once|TRBD1|TRBJ1-1
CSVEASGQYTEAFF
TGCAGCGTTGAGGCCTCGGGACAGTACACTGAAGCTTTCTTT
>TRBV25-1|.|.|TRBJ2-2
CASSAPTANTGELFF
TGTGCCAGCAGTGCTCCGACAGCTAACACCGGGGAGCTGTTTTTT
>TRBV24-1|many|.|TRBJ1-5
CATSKGNQPQHF
TGTGCCACCTCCAAGGGCAATCAGCCCCAGCATTTT
>TRBV7-2|.|TRBD1|TRBJ1-6
CASSWTGVLHF
TGTGCCAGCAGCTGGACAGGGGTCCTTCACTTT
>TRBV7-3|.|.|TRBJ1-1
CASGFVAEAFF
TGTGCCAGCGGTTTCGTCGCTGAAGCTTTCTTT
>TRBV7-2|once|TRBD1|TRBJ2-7
CASRPGQGWSYEQYF
TGTGCCAGCAGACCCGGACAGGGTTGGTCCTACGAGCAGTACTTC
>TRBV12-3/TRBV12-4|.|.|TRBJ2-7
CASSPNPGKSSYEQYF
TGTGCCAGCAGCCCTAATCCTGGCAAGAGCTCCTACGAGCAGTACTTC
>TRBV7-3|few|.|TRBJ1-2
CASSAQGYGYTF
TGTGCCAGCAGCGCACAGGGTTATGGCTACACCTTC